The present T cell receptor (beta chain) was sequenced within a study of blood T cell repertoires in COVID-19. Study in general: The samples span acute and convalescent COVID-19 from the United States, Italy and Spain. Sources were T cells, B-cell-depleted T cells, or PBMCs; the material itself was cDNA or gDNA.

In the authors' methods: Using reference gene primer amplification, nucleated cell counts were estimated. Clones were read by immunoSEQ multiplex PCR, and TCRdb kept only the in-frame ones, dropping some. Clone size and the V and J calls come from that table; the DNA yielded D and trimming. This table holds about 21,000 clones, less than 85% found once. The CDR3 covers 15 residues. Germline V gene lookup returns CDR1 SGHTA and CDR2 FQGNSA. J was trimmed by 5 bases and V by 6 bases; bases with no gene match: 9. Sequenced input: peripheral blood. This sequence was found in a man aged 60 to 75 with active COVID-19. The chain couples TRBV7-2 to TRBJ1-1, with TRBD1 matching 10 bases. CDR3 protein: CASSFRQGAATEAFF. As DNA, the CDR3 is TGTGCCAGCAGTTTCAGACAGGGGGCTGCAACTGAAGCTTTCTTT.